This T cell receptor (beta chain) is from a study of CD8+CD57+ T cells in acquired aplastic anemia. The CDR3 totals 15 residues. Germline V gives CDR1 SGHTA, CDR2 FQGTGA. J gave up 4 bases and V 2 bases, and 4 bases lay outside the gene matches. It was patients with CD8+CD57+ cell expansion by flow cytometry who were chosen for sequencing. TCR beta VDJ and CDR3 profiling used genomic DNA as template. MiXCR was run by TCRdb on the reads, yielding one entry per CDR3 protein. Of 150,000 to 200,000 distinct CDR3 sequences listed, roughly 48% are singletons. This clonotype was found many times. The gene calls are TRBV7-3 and TRBJ2-5; TRBD2 agrees at 10 bases. The specimen was sorted CD4+, CD8+, or CD8+CD57+ T cells (not recorded which) from PBMCs. The sequence was collected from a human donor with aplastic anemia. CDR3 sequence reads: CASSLAAGGGETQYF. The CDR3 DNA is TGTGCCAGCAGCTTAGCAGCGGGAGGGGGAGAGACCCAGTACTTC.